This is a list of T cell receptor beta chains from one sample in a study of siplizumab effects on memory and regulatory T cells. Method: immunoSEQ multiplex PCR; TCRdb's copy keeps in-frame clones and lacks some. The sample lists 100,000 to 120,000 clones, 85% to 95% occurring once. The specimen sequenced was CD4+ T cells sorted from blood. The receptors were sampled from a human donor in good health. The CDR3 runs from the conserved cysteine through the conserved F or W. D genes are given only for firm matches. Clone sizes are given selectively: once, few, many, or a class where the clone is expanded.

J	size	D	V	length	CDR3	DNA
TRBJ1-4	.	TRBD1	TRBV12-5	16	CASGLVLTGVVEKLFF	TGTGCTAGTGGTTTGGTGCTCACAGGGGTGGTGGAAAAACTGTTTTTT
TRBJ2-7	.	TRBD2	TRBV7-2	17	CASSFRGTSGSNSEQYF	TGTGCCAGCAGCTTCCGAGGGACTAGCGGGAGTAACAGCGAGCAGTACTTC
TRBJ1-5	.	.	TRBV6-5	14	CASSYRSGNQPQHF	TGTGCCAGCAGTTACCGTTCTGGGAATCAGCCCCAGCATTTT
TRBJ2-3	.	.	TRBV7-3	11	CASSLRDTQYF	TGTGCCAGCAGCTTAAGAGATACGCAGTATTTT
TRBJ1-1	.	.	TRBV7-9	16	CASNPQGTFPNTEAFF	TGTGCCAGCAATCCCCAGGGGACGTTCCCGAACACTGAAGCTTTCTTT
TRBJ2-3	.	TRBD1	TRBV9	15	CASSVVQGRGDTQYF	TGTGCCAGCAGCGTAGTACAGGGGAGAGGAGATACGCAGTATTTT
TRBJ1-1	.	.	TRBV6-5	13	CASSDLSGSEAFF	TGTGCCAGCAGTGACCTATCGGGCAGTGAAGCTTTCTTT
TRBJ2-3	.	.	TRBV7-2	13	CASSSPGTDTQYF	TGTGCCAGCAGCTCCCCAGGCACAGATACGCAGTATTTT
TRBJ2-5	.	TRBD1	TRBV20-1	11	CSARGGTGRDF	TGCAGTGCTAGAGGCGGGACAGGGCGAGACTTC
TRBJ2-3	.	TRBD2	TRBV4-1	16	CASSQGLAGGTDTQYF	TGCGCCAGCAGCCAAGGACTAGCGGGAGGGACAGATACGCAGTATTTT
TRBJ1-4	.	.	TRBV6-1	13	CASSVGRNEKLFF	TGTGCCAGCAGTGTGGGACGGAATGAAAAACTGTTTTTT
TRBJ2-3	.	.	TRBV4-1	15	CASSRDTGTPATQYF	TGCGCCAGCAGCCGAGACACCGGGACTCCTGCCACGCAGTATTTT
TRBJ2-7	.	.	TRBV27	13	CASSRTVTYEQYF	TGTGCCAGCAGTAGAACAGTTACCTACGAGCAGTACTTC
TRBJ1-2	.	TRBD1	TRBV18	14	CASSSRGANYGYTF	TGTGCCAGCTCATCCAGGGGGGCTAACTATGGCTACACCTTC
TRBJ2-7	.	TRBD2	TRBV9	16	CASSPASGSLSHEQYF	TGTGCCAGCAGCCCTGCAAGCGGGAGTCTCTCCCACGAGCAGTACTTC
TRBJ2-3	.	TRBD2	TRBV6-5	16	CASSYTSGGTTDTQYF	TGTGCCAGCAGTTACACTAGCGGGGGGACAACAGATACGCAGTATTTT
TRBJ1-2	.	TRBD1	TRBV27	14	CAKDRGETSRGYTF	TGTGCCAAGGACAGGGGGGAAACATCCAGGGGCTACACCTTC
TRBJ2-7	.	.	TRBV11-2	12	CASSLQRNEQYF	TGTGCCAGCAGCTTACAAAGAAACGAGCAGTACTTC
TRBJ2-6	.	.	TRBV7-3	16	CASSPPRAAGANVLTF	TGTGCCAGCAGCCCACCGCGTGCTGCTGGGGCCAACGTCCTGACTTTC
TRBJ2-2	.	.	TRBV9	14	CASSAQANTGELFF	TGTGCCAGCAGCGCACAGGCGAACACCGGGGAGCTGTTTTTT
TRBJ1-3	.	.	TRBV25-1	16	CASSDPSDLSGNTIYF	TGTGCCAGCAGTGACCCATCCGACCTCTCTGGAAACACCATATATTTT
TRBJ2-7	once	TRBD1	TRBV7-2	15	CASSTAGTGYYEQYF	TGTGCCAGCAGCACCGCCGGGACAGGGTACTACGAGCAGTACTTC
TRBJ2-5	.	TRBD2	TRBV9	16	CASSVGSGVLGETQYF	TGTGCCAGCAGCGTAGGAAGCGGGGTTTTGGGAGAGACCCAGTACTTC
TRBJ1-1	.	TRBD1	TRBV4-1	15	CASSQPRDRGTEAFF	TGCGCCAGCAGCCAACCCCGGGACAGGGGAACTGAAGCTTTCTTT
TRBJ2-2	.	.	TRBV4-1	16	CASSLVGTSNTGELFF	TGCGCCAGCAGCCTGGTAGGGACCTCGAACACCGGGGAGCTGTTTTTT
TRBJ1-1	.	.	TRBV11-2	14	CASSLSDGNTEAFF	TGTGCCAGCAGCTTATCGGACGGGAACACTGAAGCTTTCTTT
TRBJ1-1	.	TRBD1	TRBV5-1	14	CASSSGQGRTEAFF	TGCGCCAGCAGCTCGGGACAGGGGCGAACTGAAGCTTTCTTT
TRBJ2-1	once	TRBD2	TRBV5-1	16	CASSLSSGSSYNEQFF	TGCGCCAGCAGCTTAAGTAGCGGGAGTTCCTACAATGAGCAGTTCTTC
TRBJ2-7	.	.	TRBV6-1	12	CASVESRSEQYF	TGTGCCAGCGTGGAATCAAGGAGCGAGCAGTACTTC
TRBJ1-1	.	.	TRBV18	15	CASSPRENSYTEAFF	TGTGCCAGCTCACCGAGAGAGAACAGCTACACTGAAGCTTTCTTT
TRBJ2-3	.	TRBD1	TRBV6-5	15	CASSAGQGHTDTQYF	TGTGCCAGCAGTGCCGGACAGGGCCACACAGATACGCAGTATTTT
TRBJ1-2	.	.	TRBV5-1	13	CASSLGQSYGYTF	TGCGCCAGCAGCTTGGGACAGAGCTATGGCTACACCTTC
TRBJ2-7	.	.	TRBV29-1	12	CSVGHGVYEQYF	TGCAGCGTCGGACACGGGGTTTACGAGCAGTACTTC
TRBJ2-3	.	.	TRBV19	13	CASQVSSTDTQYF	TGTGCCAGTCAAGTGAGTAGCACAGATACGCAGTATTTT
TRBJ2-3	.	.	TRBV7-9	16	CASIERASSSTDTQYF	TGTGCCAGCATCGAGAGGGCTAGCTCTAGCACAGATACGCAGTATTTT
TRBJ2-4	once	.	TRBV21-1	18	CASSKEGRFYLAKNIQYF	TGTGCCAGCAGCAAAGAGGGTCGGTTCTATTTAGCCAAAAACATTCAGTACTTC
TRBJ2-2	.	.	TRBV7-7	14	CASSLVRGSGELFF	TGTGCTAGCAGCCTAGTTCGGGGATCCGGGGAGCTGTTTTTT
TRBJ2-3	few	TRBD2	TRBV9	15	CASSVSGTSTDTQYF	TGTGCCAGCAGCGTAAGCGGGACTAGCACAGATACGCAGTATTTT
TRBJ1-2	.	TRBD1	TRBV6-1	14	CASSEAGQSEGYTF	TGTGCCAGCAGTGAAGCGGGACAGAGCGAAGGCTACACCTTC
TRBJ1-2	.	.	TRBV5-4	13	CASSSGQGYGYTF	TGTGCCAGCAGCTCGGGACAAGGCTACGGCTACACCTTC
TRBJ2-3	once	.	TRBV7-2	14	CASSLGRGTDTQYF	TGTGCCAGCAGCTTAGGTAGGGGAACAGATACGCAGTATTTT
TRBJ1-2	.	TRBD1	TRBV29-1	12	CSTGDRAYGYTF	TGCAGCACCGGAGACAGGGCCTATGGCTACACCTTC
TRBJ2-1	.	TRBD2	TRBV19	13	CASSKADAGAQFF	TGTGCCAGTAGTAAGGCCGACGCGGGAGCGCAGTTCTTC
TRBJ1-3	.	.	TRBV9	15	CASSVASGPGNTIYF	TGTGCCAGCAGCGTAGCTAGCGGGCCCGGAAACACCATATATTTT
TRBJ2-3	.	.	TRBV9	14	CASSVVPDSDTQYF	TGTGCCAGCAGCGTAGTCCCAGACTCAGATACGCAGTATTTT
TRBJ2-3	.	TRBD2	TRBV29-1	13	CSSVGAGGDTQYF	TGCAGCTCAGTGGGGGCGGGAGGTGATACGCAGTATTTT
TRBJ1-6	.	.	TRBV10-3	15	CATRNTGTGNSPLHF	TGTGCCACCCGAAATACCGGGACGGGGAATTCACCCCTCCACTTT
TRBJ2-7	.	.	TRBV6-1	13	CASSGTVDNEQYF	TGTGCCAGCTCGGGGACGGTAGATAACGAGCAGTACTTC
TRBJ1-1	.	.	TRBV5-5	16	CASSPTVSYWNTEAFF	TGTGCCAGCAGCCCGACCGTCTCATATTGGAACACTGAAGCTTTCTTT
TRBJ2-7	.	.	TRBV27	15	CASSLVRTPIYEQYF	TGTGCCAGCAGTTTAGTTCGGACACCCATCTACGAGCAGTACTTC
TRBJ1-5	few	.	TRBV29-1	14	CSVSEGLSNQPQHF	TGCAGCGTTTCAGAGGGCTTGAGCAATCAGCCCCAGCATTTT
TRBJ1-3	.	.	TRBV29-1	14	CSVEVMGAGNTIYF	TGCAGCGTTGAAGTTATGGGGGCTGGAAACACCATATATTTT
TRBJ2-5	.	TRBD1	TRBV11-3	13	CASSLVTGETQYF	TGTGCCAGCAGCTTGGTGACAGGGGAGACCCAGTACTTC
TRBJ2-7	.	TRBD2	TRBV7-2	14	CASRVGGSSYEQYF	TGTGCCAGCAGGGTGGGAGGGAGCTCCTACGAGCAGTACTTC
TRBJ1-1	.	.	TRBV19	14	CASSEQGRYTEAFF	TGTGCCAGTAGTGAACAGGGTAGGTACACTGAAGCTTTCTTT
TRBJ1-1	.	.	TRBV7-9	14	CASSFERDATEAFF	TGTGCCAGCAGCTTCGAGAGGGACGCCACTGAAGCTTTCTTT
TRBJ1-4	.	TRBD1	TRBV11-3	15	CASSLAAGGNEKLFF	TGTGCCAGCAGCTTAGCGGCAGGGGGGAATGAAAAACTGTTTTTT